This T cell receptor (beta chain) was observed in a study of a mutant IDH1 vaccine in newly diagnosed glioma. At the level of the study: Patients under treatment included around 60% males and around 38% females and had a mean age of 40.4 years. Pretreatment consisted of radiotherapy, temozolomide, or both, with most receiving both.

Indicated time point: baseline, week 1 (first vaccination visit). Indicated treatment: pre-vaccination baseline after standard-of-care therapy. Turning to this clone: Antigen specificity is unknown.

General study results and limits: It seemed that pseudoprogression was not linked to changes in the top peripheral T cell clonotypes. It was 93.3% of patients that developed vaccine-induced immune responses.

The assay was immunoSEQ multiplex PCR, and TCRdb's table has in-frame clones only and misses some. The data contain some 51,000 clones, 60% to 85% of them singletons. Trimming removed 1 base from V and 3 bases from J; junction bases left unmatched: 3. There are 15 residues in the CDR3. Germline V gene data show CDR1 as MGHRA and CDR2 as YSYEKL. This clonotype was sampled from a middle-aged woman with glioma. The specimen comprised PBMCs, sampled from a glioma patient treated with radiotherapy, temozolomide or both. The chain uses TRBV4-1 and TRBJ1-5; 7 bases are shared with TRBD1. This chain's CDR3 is CASSQGGGINQPQHF. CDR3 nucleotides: TGCGCCAGCAGCCAAGGAGGGGGCATCAATCAGCCCCAGCATTTT.